This T cell receptor beta chain was identified during a study of cytomegalovirus exposure and HLA in healthy donors. The CDR3 is 14 amino acids. Trimming shortened V by 3 bases and J by 0 bases, and 8 bases separated the two germline ends. Germline CDR1 WSHSY, CDR2 SAAADI. Only in-frame clones appear in the TCRdb table, and some are missing; sequencing was by immunoSEQ multiplex PCR. Among some 100,000 clones listed, around 88% were seen once. The sequencing input was PBMCs. The chain joins TRBV10-2 to TRBJ1-2; TRBD1 might be the D (5 bases). This TCR was recovered from a man in his late teens or twenties in good health and CMV-seronegative. The CDR3 nucleotides are TGCGCCAGCAGTGATTGGGGCGCTAACTATGGCTACACCTTC. It codes for CASSDWGANYGYTF.